Given below is one T cell receptor beta chain in context. Its antigen is unknown. Germline V gene sequence: CDR1 LNHDA, CDR2 SQIVND (reference sequence). The V end lost 6 bases, the J end lost 5 bases, and 13 bases lay between the germline ends. The CDR3 runs 13 residues. The data were obtained in a study of cytomegalovirus exposure and HLA in healthy donors. 60 Vbeta and 13 Jbeta primers were used in PCR. Method: immunoSEQ multiplex PCR; TCRdb's copy keeps in-frame clones and lacks some. The sample holds 150,000 to 200,000 clones, roughly 80% seen once. Study results and limitations: Follow-up analysis later connected one missense variant in DCLRE1C with trimming of TCR beta V- and J-genes. In a later analysis, most CMV-associated TCR beta chains appeared HLA-restricted.

Input material: PBMCs. The chain uses TRBV19 and TRBJ2-5; D possibly corresponds to TRBD2 (6 bases). The sequence came from a man between 35 and 55 years old in good health and CMV-seropositive. The CDR3 spells CASSPRGYETQYF. The CDR3 DNA reads TGTGCCAGTAGCCCCCGGGGGTATGAGACCCAGTACTTC. The variable domain in full, with the rest retrieved from reference TRBV19 and TRBJ2-5, is DGGITQSPKYLFRKEGQNVTLSCEQNLNHDAMYWYRQDPGQGLRLIYYSQIVNDFQKGDIAEGYSVSREKKESFPLTVTSAQKNPTAFYLCASSPRGYETQYFGPGTRLLVL.